One and the same sample provided the 29 T cell receptor beta chains below, sequenced in a study of blood T cell repertoires in COVID-19. Measured with immunoSEQ multiplex PCR; TCRdb has only the in-frame clones, and not every one. The top ten clones hold about 4% of a sample with about 270,000 clones, more than 80% of them seen once. The sequenced sample was PBMCs or T cells enriched from blood (not recorded which). Every receptor here comes from a woman in her 30s with acute COVID-19.

V gene TRBV19 combines with J gene TRBJ2-7; 14 bases map to TRBD2. The CDR3 is 20 residues long. J was trimmed by 7 bases and V by 7 bases; bases with no gene match: 24. Germline lookup yields CDR1 LNHDA and CDR2 SQIVND (reference sequence). In nucleotides, the CDR3 is TGTGCCAGTACTGAAAAGGGGCCGGGACTAGCGGGAGATTCGCATTGGGAGCAGTACTTC. The encoded protein is CASTEKGPGLAGDSHWEQYF.

V gene TRBV28 combines with J gene TRBJ1-4, with a tentative D call TRBD1 (5 bases). The CDR3 has 13 residues. Germline V gene sequence: CDR1 MDHEN, CDR2 SYDVKM. Trimming left V 6 bases short and J 8 bases short, with 13 bases between. CDR3 sequence: CASSPGGGEKLFF. CDR3 DNA sequence: TGTGCCAGCAGCCCTGGGGGGGGAGAAAAACTGTTTTTT. Together with reference TRBV28 and TRBJ1-4, the CDR3 gives the full variable domain: DVKVTQSSRYLVKRTGEKVFLECVQDMDHENMFWYRQDPGLGLRLIYFSYDVKMKEKGDIPEGYSVSREKKERFSLILESASTNQTSMYLCASSPGGGEKLFFGSGTQLSVL.

CDR3: CATSRDTGHPLGYEQYF. The CDR3 region has the DNA TGTGCCACCAGCAGAGATACAGGACATCCCTTGGGCTACGAGCAGTACTTC. The chain carries TRBV15 and TRBJ2-7; D perhaps matches TRBD1 (5 bases). Germline V lookup: CDR1 LNHNV, CDR2 YYDKDF (reference sequence). The CDR3 runs 17 residues. V lost 0 bases and J lost 3, with 18 bases in between.

The rearrangement links TRBV5-1 to TRBJ2-1; 7 bases align to TRBD2. Per the germline V gene, CDR1 is SGHRS and CDR2 is YFSETQ. The CDR3 runs to 18 residues. The ends lost 5 bases at V and 6 bases at J; junction bases unmatched: 20. CDR3 in amino acids: CASRPDPGGRAAVNEQFF. The CDR3 nucleotides are TGCGCCAGCAGACCAGATCCTGGAGGGAGGGCCGCGGTCAATGAGCAGTTCTTC.

The chain employs TRBV7-3 and TRBJ2-3; a weak D match, TRBD2 (6 bases). Trimming removed 4 bases from V and 6 bases from J, with 11 bases in between. Germline assignment: CDR1 SGHTA and CDR2 FQGTGA. The CDR3 covers 13 residues. Here the CDR3 DNA reads TGTGCCAGCAGCTGGGACTGGGGGGATACGCAGTATTTT. This gives the protein CASSWDWGDTQYF.

The V call is TRBV11-2, the J call TRBJ2-1; tentatively, D is TRBD2 (5 bases). V was cut by 5 bases and J by 6 bases, with 14 bases left in between. Germline CDR1 reads SGHAT; CDR2 reads FQNNGV. The CDR3 totals 14 residues. In DNA, the CDR3 is TGTGCCAGCAGCCTAACTAGATACGGCAATGAGCAGTTCTTC. This gives the protein CASSLTRYGNEQFF.

The chain recombines TRBV7-9 with TRBJ1-4; D is undetermined. Germline V gives CDR1 SEHNR, CDR2 FQNEAQ (reference sequence). V was shortened by 1 base and J by 5 bases, with 11 bases between the two germline ends. The CDR3 consists of 15 residues. Here the CDR3 reads CASSLDTGRNEKLFF. The CDR3 nucleotides read TGTGCCAGCAGCTTAGACACGGGGAGAAATGAAAAACTGTTTTTT.

Regarding this clone: The sample carries other DNA sequences with the same CDR3. The rearrangement links TRBV12-3 or TRBV12-4 to TRBJ2-7; D gene unclear. There are 12 residues in the CDR3. The V and J ends lost 5 bases and 0 bases respectively, with 5 bases between them. The CDR3 DNA reads as TGTGCCAGCAGTCCCTCCTCCTACGAGCAGTACTTC. Translated, it gives CASSPSSYEQYF.

The sample holds one count of this clone. The chain employs TRBV9 and TRBJ1-1; 7 nucleotides agree with TRBD1. The germline V gene encodes CDR1 SGDLS and CDR2 YYNGEE. J lost 1 base, V lost 3 bases, and 3 bases had no gene match. CDR3 length: 14 residues. CDR3 sequence (DNA): TGTGCCAGCAGCGGACGACAGGGGAACACTGAAGCTTTCTTT. Protein: CASSGRQGNTEAFF.

The V and J genes are TRBV2 and TRBJ2-7, with no clear D. This CDR3 has 10 residues. Germline CDR1 SNHLY, CDR2 FYNNEI. The ends were cut back, 4 bases at V and 5 bases at J, with 3 bases in the middle. The CDR3 is CASSVNEQYF. CDR3 in DNA: TGTGCCAGCAGTGTAAACGAGCAGTACTTC.

The chain has TRBV28 and TRBJ1-5; 7 bases align to TRBD1. V dropped 6 bases and J dropped 9; count of bases not matched to a gene: 14. The germline V gene encodes CDR1 MDHEN and CDR2 SYDVKM. This CDR3 is built from 15 residues. CDR3: CASRTQGPDRRPQHF. The CDR3 DNA reads TGTGCCAGCAGAACACAGGGGCCGGACCGGCGGCCCCAGCATTTT.

V usage is TRBV3-1 (or the pseudogene TRBV3-2) and J usage is TRBJ2-5; maybe TRBD2 (6 bases). The V end was cut by 1 base, the J end by 4 bases, with 7 bases between. This CDR3 region has 13 residues. Germline V gives CDR1 LGHDT, CDR2 YNNKEL (reference sequence). Written as DNA, the CDR3 is TGTGCCAGCAGCCAAGGGGGGGTAGAGACCCAGTACTTC. This gives the protein CASSQGGVETQYF.

The rearrangement uses TRBV6-5 and TRBJ2-3; 10 bases agree with TRBD2. This CDR3 is 15 amino acids long. CDR1 MNHEY and CDR2 SVGAGI come from the germline V gene. V trimming: 8 bases; J trimming: 4 bases; junction bases outside the gene matches: 9. This CDR3 is CASSLLAGFADTQYF. Here the CDR3 DNA reads TGTGCCAGCTCCCTACTAGCGGGATTCGCAGATACGCAGTATTTT.

This clone was seen a single time. V usage is TRBV7-9 and J usage is TRBJ2-7, with 10 nucleotides matching TRBD2. Per germline, CDR1 SEHNR and CDR2 FQNEAQ (reference sequence). The CDR3 loop spans 15 amino acids. V lost 5 bases and J lost 3; bases outside the gene matches: 7. The CDR3 loop reads CASSGGLAESYEQYF. CDR3 nucleotides: TGTGCCAGCAGCGGTGGACTAGCGGAGAGCTACGAGCAGTACTTC.

The chain uses TRBV7-9 and TRBJ2-7, with 11 bases identical to TRBD1. Unmatched junction bases numbered 5, after V lost 5 bases and J lost 5 bases. Germline lookup yields CDR1 SEHNR and CDR2 FQNEAQ (reference sequence). There are 14 residues in the CDR3. The CDR3 nucleotides are TGTGCCAGCAGCACCTGGACAGGGGGCGACGAGCAGTACTTC. This translates into CASSTWTGGDEQYF.

The V gene is TRBV5-4, the J gene TRBJ2-3; TRBD2 matches at 9 bases. The V gene's germline CDR1 is SGHNT and CDR2 YYREEE (reference sequence). The junction had 5 bases not matched to a gene; V was cut back by 0 bases and J by 3 bases. The CDR3 totals 16 residues. The CDR3 loop is CASSLVSGSGTDTQYF. The CDR3 region has the DNA TGTGCCAGCAGCTTGGTTAGCGGGAGTGGAACAGATACGCAGTATTTT.

V is TRBV5-6 and J is TRBJ1-2; 8 positions match TRBD1. The CDR3 covers 14 residues. CDR1 and CDR2 (germline): SGHDT, YYEEEE. Trimming cost V 2 bases and J 4 bases; bases outside gene matches: 4. The DNA of the CDR3 is TGTGCCAGCAGCTTAGGACAGGGCCTCTATGGCTACACCTTC. It specifies CASSLGQGLYGYTF.

The chain links TRBV6-4 to TRBJ2-1; D is uncertain. CDR3 length: 12 residues. Per germline, CDR1 MRHNA and CDR2 SNTAGT. Between the trimmed V and J ends, which lost 3 bases and 9 bases, there was a span of 9 bases. The chain's CDR3 is CASSELSAEQFF. The CDR3, as DNA: TGTGCCAGCAGTGAGCTAAGCGCTGAGCAGTTCTTC.

The V and J genes are TRBV3-1 (or the pseudogene TRBV3-2) and TRBJ2-7; perhaps TRBD2 as D (6 bases). This CDR3 region has 14 residues. The V gene's germline CDR1 is LGHDT and CDR2 YNNKEL (reference sequence). The ends were cut back, 0 bases at V and 5 bases at J, with 11 bases in the middle. This chain's CDR3 is CASSQDLTRNEQYF. The CDR3 nucleotides read TGTGCCAGCAGCCAAGATCTGACTAGGAACGAGCAGTACTTC.

V is TRBV24-1 and J is TRBJ1-6, with unresolved D. This CDR3 is 14 amino acids long. Germline CDR1 is KGHDR and CDR2 is SFDVKD. Trimming removed 4 bases from V and 13 bases from J, with 16 bases in between. The CDR3 reads CATSETTTSSPLHF. CDR3 DNA: TGTGCCACCAGTGAAACGACTACATCCAGCCCCCTCCACTTT.

This clone is classed as medium-sized. V and J are TRBV5-1 and TRBJ2-2; a weak D match, TRBD2 (6 bases). Germline V CDR1 and CDR2: SGHRS, YFSETQ. V lost 0 bases and J 6 bases, leaving 12 bases between the germline ends. CDR3 length equals 15 residues. The CDR3 loop is CASSLVRGVSGELFF. The CDR3 region has the DNA TGCGCCAGCAGCTTGGTTCGCGGGGTCTCCGGGGAGCTGTTTTTT.

The chain combines TRBV27 with TRBJ2-1; 9 positions agree with TRBD2. The V gene's germline CDR1 is MNHEY and CDR2 SMNVEV (reference sequence). V trimming: 3 bases; J trimming: 6 bases; junction bases outside the gene matches: 6. The CDR3 is 15 amino acids. Here the CDR3 DNA reads TGTGCCAGCAGTTTCTCTAGCGGGATCCTCAATGAGCAGTTCTTC. This translates into CASSFSSGILNEQFF.

The chain carries TRBV28 and TRBJ2-7; D perhaps matches TRBD1 (6 bases). CDR3 length: 16 residues. Looked up from germline, CDR1 is MDHEN and CDR2 is SYDVKM. Trimming left V 1 base short and J 1 base short, with 14 bases between. The CDR3 region is CASSLFSGVNSYEQYF. For the CDR3, the DNA is TGTGCCAGCAGTTTATTTTCAGGGGTGAATTCCTACGAGCAGTACTTC.

This rearrangement joins TRBV28 to TRBJ1-6, with D possibly being TRBD1 (6 bases). Germline CDR1 reads MDHEN; CDR2 reads SYDVKM. Trimming pared 7 bases from V and 8 bases from J, leaving 18 bases between. CDR3 size: 15 residues. Here the CDR3 DNA reads TGTGCCAGCACCCCAATCTACAGGGTGGATTCACCCCTCCACTTT. Its translation is CASTPIYRVDSPLHF.

This rearrangement joins TRBV29-1 to TRBJ1-5; D is ambiguous. This CDR3 contains 13 residues. The germline V gene encodes CDR1 SQVTM and CDR2 ANQGSEA. The V and J ends lost 5 bases and 4 bases respectively, with 12 bases between them. CDR3 sequence: CSVLGQKNQPQHF. CDR3 DNA sequence: TGCAGCGTTCTTGGGCAGAAAAATCAGCCCCAGCATTTT.

The chain recombines TRBV2 with TRBJ2-5, with D hard to call. This CDR3 region has 12 residues. V shed 4 bases and J shed 4 bases, with 7 bases lying between them. Germline CDR1 reads SNHLY; CDR2 reads FYNNEI. CDR3 in amino acids: CASSGAGETQYF. The CDR3 coding sequence is TGTGCCAGCAGTGGAGCCGGAGAGACCCAGTACTTC.

V is TRBV7-6 and J is TRBJ1-4; 8 bases map to TRBD1. V shed 1 base, J shed 7 bases, and the junction held 5 bases outside the gene matches. CDR3 length: 15 residues. Germline CDR1 SGHVS, CDR2 FNYEAQ. The CDR3 reads CASSLVGQGGEKLFF. CDR3 DNA sequence: TGTGCCAGCAGCTTAGTAGGACAGGGTGGTGAAAAACTGTTTTTT.

Worth noting for this clone: A read error may account for a junction end that differs from germline. This rearrangement joins TRBV29-1 to TRBJ1-1, with D perhaps matching TRBD1 (5 bases). From germline, CDR1 is SQVTM and CDR2 ANQGSEA. This CDR3 region has 11 residues. DNA of the CDR3: TGCAGCGCCGGGAGAGGGGCTGAGGCTTTCTTT. Translating it yields CSAGRGAEAFF. The whole variable domain, remainder taken from reference TRBV29-1 and TRBJ1-1, is SAVISQKPSRDICQRGTSLTIQCQVDSQVTMMFWYRQQPGQSLTLIATANQGSEATYESGFVIDKFPISRPNLTFSTLTVSNMSPEDSSIYLCSAGRGAEAFFGQGTRLTVV.

This clone appeared once. DNA of the CDR3: TGTGCCAGCACCCCCCCGGCGGGGGTTGGGGGTCTTCACACAGATACGCAGTATTTT. This sequence encodes CASTPPAGVGGLHTDTQYF. The chain recombines TRBV28 with TRBJ2-3; TRBD2 matches at 7 bases. CDR1 is MDHEN and CDR2 is SYDVKM in the germline V gene. The CDR3 extends over 19 amino acids. J gave up 2 bases and V 7 bases, and 21 bases lay outside the gene matches. The variable domain in full, completed from reference TRBV28 and TRBJ2-3, reads DVKVTQSSRYLVKRTGEKVFLECVQDMDHENMFWYRQDPGLGLRLIYFSYDVKMKEKGDIPEGYSVSREKKERFSLILESASTNQTSMYLCASTPPAGVGGLHTDTQYFGPGTRLTVL.